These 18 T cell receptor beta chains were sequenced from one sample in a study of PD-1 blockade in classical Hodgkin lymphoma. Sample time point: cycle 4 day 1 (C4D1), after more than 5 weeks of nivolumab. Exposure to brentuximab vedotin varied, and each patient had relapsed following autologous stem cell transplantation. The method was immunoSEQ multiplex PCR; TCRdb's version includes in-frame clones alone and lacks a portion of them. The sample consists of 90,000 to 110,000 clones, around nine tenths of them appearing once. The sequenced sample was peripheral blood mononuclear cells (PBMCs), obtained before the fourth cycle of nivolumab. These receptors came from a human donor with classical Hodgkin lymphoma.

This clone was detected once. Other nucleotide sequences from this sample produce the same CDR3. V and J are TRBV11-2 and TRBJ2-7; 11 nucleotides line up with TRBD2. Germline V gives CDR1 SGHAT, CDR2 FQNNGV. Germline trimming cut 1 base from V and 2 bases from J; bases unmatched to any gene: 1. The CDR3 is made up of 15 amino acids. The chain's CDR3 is CASSLGLAGTYEQYF. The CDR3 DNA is TGTGCCAGCAGCTTAGGACTAGCGGGAACCTACGAGCAGTACTTC.

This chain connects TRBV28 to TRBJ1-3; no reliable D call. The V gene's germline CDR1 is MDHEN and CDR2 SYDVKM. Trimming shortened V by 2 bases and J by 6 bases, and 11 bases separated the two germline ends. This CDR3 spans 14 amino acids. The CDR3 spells CASSLRSSKNTIYF. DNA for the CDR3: TGTGCCAGCAGTTTACGGTCTAGTAAAAACACCATATATTTT.

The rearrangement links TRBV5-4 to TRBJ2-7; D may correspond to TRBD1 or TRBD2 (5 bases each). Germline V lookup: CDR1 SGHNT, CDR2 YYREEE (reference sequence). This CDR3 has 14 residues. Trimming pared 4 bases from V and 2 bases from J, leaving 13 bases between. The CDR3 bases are TGTGCCAGCAGCGGTGGGACGGAAACCTACGAGCAGTACTTC. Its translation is CASSGGTETYEQYF.

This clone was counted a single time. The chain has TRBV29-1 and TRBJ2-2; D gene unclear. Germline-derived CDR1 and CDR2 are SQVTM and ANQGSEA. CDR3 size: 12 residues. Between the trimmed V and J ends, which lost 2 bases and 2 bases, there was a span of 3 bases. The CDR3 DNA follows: TGCAGCGTTGAACAAAACACCGGGGAGCTGTTTTTT. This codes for CSVEQNTGELFF.

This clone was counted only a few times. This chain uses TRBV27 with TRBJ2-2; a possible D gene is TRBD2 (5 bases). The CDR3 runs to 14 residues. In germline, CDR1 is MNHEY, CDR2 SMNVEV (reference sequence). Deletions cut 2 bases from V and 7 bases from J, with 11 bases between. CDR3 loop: CASSLQLRDGELFF. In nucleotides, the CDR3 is TGTGCCAGCAGTTTACAGTTACGGGACGGGGAGCTGTTTTTT.

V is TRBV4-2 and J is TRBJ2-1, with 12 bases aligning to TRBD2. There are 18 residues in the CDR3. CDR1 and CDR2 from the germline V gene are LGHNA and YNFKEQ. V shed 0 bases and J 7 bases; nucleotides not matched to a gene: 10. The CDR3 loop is CASSQDPLTSGRSNEQFF. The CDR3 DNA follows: TGTGCCAGCAGCCAAGATCCCCTGACTAGCGGGAGATCGAATGAGCAGTTCTTC.

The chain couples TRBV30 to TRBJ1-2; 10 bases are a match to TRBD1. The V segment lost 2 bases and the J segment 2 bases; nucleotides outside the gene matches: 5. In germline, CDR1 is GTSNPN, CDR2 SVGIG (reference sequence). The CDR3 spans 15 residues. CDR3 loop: CAWSLPGQGNYGYTF. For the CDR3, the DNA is TGTGCCTGGAGTTTACCGGGACAGGGGAACTATGGCTACACCTTC.

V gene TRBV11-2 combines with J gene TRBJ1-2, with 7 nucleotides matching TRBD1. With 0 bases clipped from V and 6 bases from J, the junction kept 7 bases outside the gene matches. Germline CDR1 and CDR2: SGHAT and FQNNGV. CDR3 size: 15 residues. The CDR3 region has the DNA TGTGCCAGCAGCTTAGAAGGGGGCTACGAGAATGGCTACACCTTC. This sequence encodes CASSLEGGYENGYTF. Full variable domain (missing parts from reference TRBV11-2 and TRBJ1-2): EAGVAQSPRYKIIEKRQSVAFWCNPISGHATLYWYQQILGQGPKLLIQFQNNGVVDDSQLPKDRFSAERLKGVDSTLKIQPAKLEDSAVYLCASSLEGGYENGYTFGSGTRLTVV.

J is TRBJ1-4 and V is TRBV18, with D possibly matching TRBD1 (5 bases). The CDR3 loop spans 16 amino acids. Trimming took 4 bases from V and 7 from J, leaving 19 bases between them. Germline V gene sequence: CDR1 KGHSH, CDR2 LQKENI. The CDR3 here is CASSLTLGTVVEKLFF. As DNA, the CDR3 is TGTGCCAGCTCACTAACACTCGGGACGGTGGTTGAAAAACTGTTTTTT.

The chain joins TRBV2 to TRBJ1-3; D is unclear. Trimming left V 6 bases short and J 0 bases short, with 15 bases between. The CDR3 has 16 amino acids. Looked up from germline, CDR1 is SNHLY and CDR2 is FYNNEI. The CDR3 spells CASRANTADSGNTIYF. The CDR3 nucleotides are TGTGCCAGCAGAGCCAATACAGCGGACTCTGGAAACACCATATATTTT.

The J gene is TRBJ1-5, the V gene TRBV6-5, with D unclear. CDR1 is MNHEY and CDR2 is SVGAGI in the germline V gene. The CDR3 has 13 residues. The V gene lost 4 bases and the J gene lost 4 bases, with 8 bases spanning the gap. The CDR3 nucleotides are TGTGCCAGCAGTTCCTCCGTGAATCAGCCCCAGCATTTT. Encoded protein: CASSSSVNQPQHF.

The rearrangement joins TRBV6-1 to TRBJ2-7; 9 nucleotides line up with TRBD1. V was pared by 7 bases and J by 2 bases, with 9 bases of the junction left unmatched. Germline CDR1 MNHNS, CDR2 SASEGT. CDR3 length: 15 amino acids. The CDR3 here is CASTARRTGAYEQYF. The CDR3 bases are TGTGCCAGCACCGCGAGAAGGACAGGGGCCTACGAGCAGTACTTC.

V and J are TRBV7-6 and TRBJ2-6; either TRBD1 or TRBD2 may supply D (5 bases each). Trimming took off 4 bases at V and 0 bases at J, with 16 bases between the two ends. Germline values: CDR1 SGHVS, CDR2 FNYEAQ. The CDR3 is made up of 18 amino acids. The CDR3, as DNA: TGTGCCAGCAGCTCCCACGGGACGAGGAGCTCTGGGGCCAACGTCCTGACTTTC. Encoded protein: CASSSHGTRSSGANVLTF.

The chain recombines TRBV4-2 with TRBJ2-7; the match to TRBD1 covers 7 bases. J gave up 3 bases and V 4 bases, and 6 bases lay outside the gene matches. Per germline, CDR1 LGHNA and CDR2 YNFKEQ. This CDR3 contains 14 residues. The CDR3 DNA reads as TGTGCCAGCAGCCCGGGACAGTCCGGCTACGAGCAGTACTTC. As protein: CASSPGQSGYEQYF.

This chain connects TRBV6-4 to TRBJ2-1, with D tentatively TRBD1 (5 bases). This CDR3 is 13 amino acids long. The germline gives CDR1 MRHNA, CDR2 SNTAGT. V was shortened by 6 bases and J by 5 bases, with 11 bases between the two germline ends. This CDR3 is CASSDLGDNEQFF. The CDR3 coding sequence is TGTGCCAGCAGCGATCTAGGGGACAATGAGCAGTTCTTC.

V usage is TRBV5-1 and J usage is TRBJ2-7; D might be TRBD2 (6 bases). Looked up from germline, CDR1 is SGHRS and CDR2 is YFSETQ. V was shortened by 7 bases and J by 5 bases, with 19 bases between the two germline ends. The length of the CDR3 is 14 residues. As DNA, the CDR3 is TGCGCCAGCGGCCCGGGACTCCCTCGGAACGAGCAGTACTTC. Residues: CASGPGLPRNEQYF.

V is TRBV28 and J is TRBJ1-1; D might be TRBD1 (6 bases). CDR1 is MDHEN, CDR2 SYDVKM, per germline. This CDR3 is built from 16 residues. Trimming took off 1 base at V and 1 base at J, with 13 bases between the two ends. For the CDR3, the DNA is TGTGCCAGCAGTTTATTTGGGAAGGGGGGGAACACTGAAGCTTTCTTT. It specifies CASSLFGKGGNTEAFF.

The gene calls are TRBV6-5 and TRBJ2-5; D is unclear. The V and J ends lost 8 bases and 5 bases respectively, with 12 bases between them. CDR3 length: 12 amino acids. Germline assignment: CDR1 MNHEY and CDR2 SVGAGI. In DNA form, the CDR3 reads TGTGCCAGCTGGGGATTGGGGGAGACCCAGTACTTC. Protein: CASWGLGETQYF.